This TCR beta chain was identified in a study of blood T cell repertoires in COVID-19. Source study methods: Nucleated cell counts were estimated from reference gene primer amplification. Clones were sequenced by immunoSEQ multiplex PCR, and TCRdb holds only the in-frame ones, with some missing. For V, J and clone size, that table is used; D and trimming come from the DNA. The profile covers 250,000 or so clones, with around 90% appearing a single time and roughly 5.6% taken by the ten largest. Germline V CDR1 and CDR2: MGHRA, YSYEKL. The CDR3 consists of 15 residues. V gave up 1 base and J gave up 2 bases; unmatched junction bases: 2.

The sequencing sample was made of peripheral blood. This clonotype originated in a woman aged 55-75 years with COVID-19, enrolled during active disease. V gene TRBV4-1 combines with J gene TRBJ1-2, with 9 bases identical to TRBD1. The CDR3 DNA reads as TGCGCCAGCAGCCAAGTAGGGACAGGGAACTATGGCTACACCTTC. Translation: CASSQVGTGNYGYTF.